This note documents a single T cell receptor beta chain sequence. There is no known antigen for this receptor. No clone much larger than this one lies a single base away; base qualities are absent. Donors were healthy HIV-negative adults with no recently reported acute infections or vaccinations. Every donor was a Caucasian adult living in Nashville, Tennessee, USA. For unsorted samples, roughly 91 million PBMCs were counted, and genomic DNA was extracted using the QIAamp DNA Blood Mini kit. Blood was collected by leukapheresis, and PBMCs were isolated by Ficoll-Histopaque density gradient centrifugation and then cryopreserved in liquid nitrogen vapor phase. This specimen belongs to a study of shared clonotypes between healthy human individuals (TCRdb year 2020). General notes on the study: The cohort comprised two women and three men aged 18 to 49 years. The study deeply sequenced blood TCR repertoires of five healthy adults to estimate repertoire size and the extent of clonotype sharing between individuals. Different laboratories and diverse techniques were used to prepare libraries and sequence TCR repertoires, to increase sequencing depth and limit assay-specific biases. Each donor's leukapheresis produced roughly between roughly 0.85 and 10 billion PBMCs.

Using the deep immunoSEQ assay, TCR CDR3 regions were amplified from genomic DNA by multiplex PCR. Extracted genomic DNA from each cell subset was distributed evenly across all wells of several immunoSEQ 96-well plates, and each plate was treated as a replicate. For unsorted PBMC, 300 to 350 ng genomic DNA, equal to 30,000 or so T cell genomes, was loaded into each replicate PCR. Genomic DNA from unsorted PBMC was sequenced over ten immunoSEQ deep assay plates. The purified libraries were quantified using a Qubit 3.0 fluorometer, sized with a Bioanalyzer 2100, and then quantified again using the KAPA Library Quantification kit. Each immunoSEQ 96-well plate was sequenced on its own single-read 150-cycle Illumina NextSeq 550 flow cell. On the study's bioinformatics: Because only junctional sequences without quality scores were contained in the immunoSEQ output, filtering matching that applied to full-length reads could not be performed. Sequences were annotated with PyIR, a Python wrapper for IgBLAST v1.9, and V/J genes and CDR3 were assigned using IMGT germline references. Reads were removed for weak V/J assignments (E-value above 1e-6), missing CDR3, stop codons, out-of-frame junctions, or ambiguous translated residues. V3J clonotypes were defined by identical inferred V gene, J gene, and CDR3 amino acid sequence. To compute the percentage overlap between repertoires, the number of shared unique clonotypes was divided by the size of the smaller repertoire. Richness of each repertoire was evaluated using RTK rarefaction, the Chao1 estimator, and Recon v2.1 estimates of unobserved clonotypes. The immuneACCESS repertoire file appears here via TCRdb, limited to in-frame rearrangements. These files lack a portion of the clones; in checked studies, under half of the deficit traces to unresolved V genes, and the cause of the others is not known. V, J and clone size are taken as reported in that table, and D and trimming were inferred from the DNA itself. The sample table lists 450,000 to 600,000 clones, approximately 85% of them with a count of one. Roughly 13% of the sample is taken by the ten largest.

Broader findings and caveats from the paper: Pairwise subsampling indicated that sequencing depth was expected to affect the degree of clonotype sharing among donors. Only blood was sampled, and tissue TCR repertoires likely differ from those in blood. The genetic and exposure-history diversity represented was limited by the small number of donors.

Measured from the cysteine to the phenylalanine, the CDR3 is 15 residues long. Only the CDR3 DNA stays, 45 bases, in frame from base 1. Relative to germline, V is 1 base shorter and J is 5 bases shorter, with 14 bases between their ends. Taken from the germline V gene (reference sequence), the CDR1 and CDR2 loops are SEHNR and FQNEAQ. The sequence was obtained from a woman aged 40 to 50 in good health. Some clones in this sample may be carry-over from other donors' samples. Sequencing was performed on PBMCs. In this chain, TRBV7-9 is recombined with TRBJ2-5, with the D call tentatively TRBD1 or TRBD2, each fitting 6 bases. The nucleotide sequence is given as TGTGCCAGCAGCTTAGGGCCGGGGGACACGGAGACCCAGTACTTC. This encodes CASSLGPGDTETQYF.